Below, 30 T cell receptor beta chains from the same sample are listed, as sequenced in a study of identical twins. TCRdb passed the 5' RACE reads through MiXCR, listing each CDR3 protein once. This table holds 650,000 to 800,000 distinct CDR3 sequences, under 9% found once. Separately, the same data were catalogued under a study of yellow fever vaccine responses in identical twins.

Sequenced material: PBMCs. All receptors come from a woman between 18 and 30 years old in good health.

This clonotype has just a few counts. The CDR3: CASSLRSGRAENEQFF. DNA of the CDR3: TGTGCCAGCAGCCTCCGTAGCGGGAGGGCGGAGAATGAGCAGTTCTTC. V is TRBV7-2 and J is TRBJ2-1; 11 positions agree with TRBD2. The CDR3 spans 16 residues. The V segment lost 5 bases and the J segment 7 bases; nucleotides outside the gene matches: 10. CDR1 and CDR2 from the germline V gene are SGHTA and FQGNSA.

In its sample, this clonotype was seen many times. This rearrangement joins TRBV29-1 to TRBJ1-2; 7 bases line up with TRBD1. The V and J ends lost 5 bases and 0 bases, in that order; junction bases with no gene match: 0. Per the germline V gene, CDR1 is SQVTM and CDR2 is ANQGSEA. CDR3 length: 12 amino acids. CDR3 sequence: CSVQGANYGYTF. Written as DNA, the CDR3 is TGCAGCGTTCAGGGGGCTAACTATGGCTACACCTTC.

The CDR3, as DNA: TGTGCCAGCAGCTCGCAAAATGCAGGGGCTTTTTACGAGCAGTACTTC. It codes for CASSSQNAGAFYEQYF. V is TRBV7-8 and J is TRBJ2-7, with D perhaps TRBD1 (6 bases). Germline V CDR1 and CDR2: SGHVS, FQNEAQ. V lost 4 bases and J 4 bases, leaving 20 bases between the germline ends. The CDR3 has 16 amino acids.

This clonotype came up many times. At one end the junction does not follow the germline gene, possibly because of a read error. The chain uses TRBV5-1 and TRBJ2-2; TRBD2 might be the D (6 bases). The CDR3 contains 15 residues. Looked up from germline, CDR1 is SGHRS and CDR2 is YFSETQ. As DNA, the CDR3 is TGTGCCAGCAGCTTGGCCGTTGCGGGGACCGGGGAGCTGTTTTTT. This gives the protein CASSLAVAGTGELFF.

This clonotype was detected a few times. This chain connects TRBV4-3 to TRBJ2-7; 10 nucleotides align to TRBD1. Per germline, CDR1 LGHNA and CDR2 YSLEER. Germline trimming cut 0 bases from V and 9 bases from J; bases unmatched to any gene: 5. The CDR3 length is 14 residues. CDR3 in amino acids: CASSQDGTGELQYF. The CDR3 DNA reads TGCGCCAGCAGCCAAGACGGGACAGGGGAATTGCAGTACTTC.

This clonotype was picked up a small number of times. The chain joins TRBV4-2 to TRBJ2-7; 10 bases match TRBD2. Germline assignment: CDR1 LGHNA and CDR2 YNFKEQ. The CDR3 is 19 amino acids. With V trimmed by 3 bases and J by 2 bases, 16 bases remained unmatched. The CDR3: CASSHVGFGLAGVAYEQYF. DNA for the CDR3: TGTGCCAGCAGCCACGTAGGGTTTGGTCTAGCGGGGGTGGCCTACGAGCAGTACTTC.

J is TRBJ2-4 and V is TRBV20-1; D not resolved. The CDR3 is 17 residues long. Germline CDR1 is DFQATT and CDR2 is SNEGSKA (reference sequence). The germline V and J ends were trimmed by 2 bases and 4 bases, with 21 bases remaining between them. CDR3: CSARPTGGGVSKNIQYF. The CDR3, as DNA: TGCAGTGCTAGACCTACGGGTGGCGGAGTATCAAAAAACATTCAGTACTTC.

The J gene is TRBJ1-5, the V gene TRBV7-2; no definite D call. Trimming stripped 3 bases from V and 3 bases from J, with 12 bases between. The CDR3 runs to 15 residues. Germline CDR1 reads SGHTA; CDR2 reads FQGNSA. In DNA form, the CDR3 reads TGTGCCAGCAGCTTGTGGGGAGAGGACAATCAGCCCCAGCATTTT. The encoded protein is CASSLWGEDNQPQHF.

This clonotype showed up many times. The chain joins TRBV5-1 to TRBJ1-2; D unclear. Trimming removed 4 bases at V and 4 bases at J, with 14 bases between. The CDR3 covers 14 residues. Per the germline V gene, CDR1 is SGHRS and CDR2 is YFSETQ. CDR3 DNA: TGCGCCAGCAGCGCGACGCTAGACCTCTATGGCTACACCTTC. Translating gives CASSATLDLYGYTF.

This clonotype came up many times. In DNA, the CDR3 is TGTGCCAGCAGTGAGGGGACAGGGGGCGCAGATACGCAGTATTTT. Its protein is CASSEGTGGADTQYF. The chain is built from TRBV6-4 and TRBJ2-3; TRBD1 matches 12 bases. The ends lost 3 bases at V and 4 bases at J; junction bases unmatched: 2. Looked up from germline, CDR1 is MRHNA and CDR2 is SNTAGT. This CDR3 has 15 amino acids.

Details on this clonotype: One base away lies a much larger clone, so this may be a sequencing read error. The chain is built from TRBV12-3 or TRBV12-4 and TRBJ2-7, with a weak D call TRBD1 (5 bases). The length of the CDR3 is 13 residues. V lost 5 bases and J lost 3, with 11 bases in between. This chain's CDR3 is CASSLRTYYEQYF. DNA for the CDR3: TGTGCCAGCAGTCTGAGGACATACTACGAGCAGTACTTC.

This clonotype was picked up a small number of times. The chain combines TRBV9 with TRBJ1-4; no clear D gene. CDR3 length equals 13 residues. The germline V gene encodes CDR1 SGDLS and CDR2 YYNGEE. The ends were cut back, 4 bases at V and 4 bases at J, with 8 bases in the middle. CDR3 sequence (DNA): TGTGCCAGCAGCCTCACAGTTAATGAAAAACTGTTTTTT. Protein product: CASSLTVNEKLFF.

The chain has TRBV20-1 and TRBJ2-3; 13 nucleotides align to TRBD2. The CDR3 spans 18 residues. V lost 1 base, J lost 1 base, and 8 bases stayed unmatched. Germline V lookup: CDR1 DFQATT, CDR2 SNEGSKA (reference sequence). CDR3 residues: CSARAKGLAGSRTDTQYF. The CDR3, as DNA: TGCAGTGCTAGAGCAAAGGGACTAGCGGGATCCCGCACAGATACGCAGTATTTT.

This clonotype was counted a few times. The chain uses TRBV6-1 and TRBJ2-3, with unresolved D. V shed 4 bases and J shed 2 bases, with 13 bases lying between them. The germline CDR1 and CDR2 sequences are MNHNS and SASEGT. This CDR3 region has 15 residues. The CDR3 bases are TGTGCCAGCAGTGTCAACCCTGGTATCACAGATACGCAGTATTTT. This encodes CASSVNPGITDTQYF.

The rearrangement joins TRBV15 to TRBJ2-3; 7 bases are shared with TRBD1. The CDR3 has 17 residues. CDR1 is LNHNV, CDR2 YYDKDF, per germline (reference sequence). The V and J ends lost 2 bases and 2 bases, in that order; junction bases with no gene match: 10. The CDR3 DNA is TGTGCCACCAGCAGAAGGAGGCCCGGGACAGACACAGATACGCAGTATTTT. It codes for CATSRRRPGTDTDTQYF.

Of note for this clonotype: A read error may account for a junction end that differs from germline. CDR3 residues: CASSAGFSDEQYF. CDR3 sequence (DNA): TGTGCCAGCAGTGCGGGGTTCTCCGACGAGCAGTACTTC. The chain joins TRBV2 to TRBJ2-7; TRBD2 might be the D (5 bases). The CDR3 loop spans 13 amino acids. Germline assignment: CDR1 SNHLY and CDR2 FYNNEI. Together with reference TRBV2 and TRBJ2-7, the CDR3 gives the full variable domain: EPEVTQTPSHQVTQMGQEVILRCVPISNHLYFYWYRQILGQKVEFLVSFYNNEISEKSEIFDDQFSVERPDGSNFTLKIRSTKLEDSAMYFCASSAGFSDEQYFGPGTRLTVT.

This clonotype was counted only a few times. J is TRBJ2-1 and V is TRBV6-2 or TRBV6-3, with TRBD2 identical over 9 bases. Trimming cost V 4 bases and J 10 bases; bases outside gene matches: 5. The germline gives CDR1 MNHEY, CDR2 SVGEGT. The CDR3 has 13 residues. The CDR3 protein is CASSSLAGEEQFF. DNA for the CDR3: TGTGCCAGCAGTTCCTTAGCGGGGGAGGAGCAGTTCTTC.

The J gene is TRBJ1-2, the V gene TRBV7-2; no definite D call. The CDR3 loop spans 12 amino acids. V lost 3 bases, J lost 7 bases, and 9 bases lay in between. The germline CDR1 and CDR2 sequences are SGHTA and FQGNSA. Here the CDR3 DNA reads TGTGCCAGCAGCTTCTGGGGTAGTGGCTACACCTTC. Translated, it gives CASSFWGSGYTF.

This clonotype is a singleton in its sample. The chain employs TRBV2 and TRBJ2-4; D is undetermined. CDR3 length equals 15 residues. Germline loops: CDR1 SNHLY, CDR2 FYNNEI. V gave up 1 base and J gave up 0 bases, with 7 bases separating them. CDR3 loop: CASSEGYEAKNIQYF. The CDR3 DNA reads TGTGCCAGCAGTGAAGGCTACGAAGCCAAAAACATTCAGTACTTC.

V and J are TRBV29-1 and TRBJ1-1, with TRBD1 matching 10 bases. Trimming cost V 6 bases and J 11 bases; bases outside gene matches: 6. Germline loops: CDR1 SQVTM, CDR2 ANQGSEA. The CDR3 totals 11 residues. CDR3 bases: TGCAGCGTAACCGGGACAGGGGCGGCTTTCTTT. It encodes CSVTGTGAAFF.

This clonotype was counted a few times. The chain uses TRBV3-1 and TRBJ2-2; no definite D call. The CDR3 has 16 residues. With 1 base removed from V and 0 bases from J, the gap between germline ends came to 9 bases. CDR1 and CDR2 from the germline V gene are LGHDT and YNNKEL (reference sequence). In nucleotides, the CDR3 is TGTGCCAGCAGCCAAGTTGCCGGTTCGAACACCGGGGAGCTGTTTTTT. Its protein product is CASSQVAGSNTGELFF.

The rearrangement joins TRBV20-1 to TRBJ2-3; 8 bases agree with TRBD1. This CDR3 is 14 amino acids long. V lost 5 bases, J lost 2 bases, and 6 bases stayed unmatched. Germline V gene lookup returns CDR1 DFQATT and CDR2 SNEGSKA (reference sequence). The CDR3 bases are TGCAGTGCTCCGGACAGGGTGGTCACAGATACGCAGTATTTT. This codes for CSAPDRVVTDTQYF.

This clonotype was detected only a few times. The chain joins TRBV12-3 or TRBV12-4 to TRBJ2-7; 9 bases align to TRBD1. This CDR3 is built from 14 residues. J gave up 2 bases and V 6 bases, and 5 bases lay outside the gene matches. CDR3: CASRFGQGPYEQYF. The CDR3 bases are TGTGCCAGCAGATTTGGACAGGGGCCCTACGAGCAGTACTTC.

This clonotype was seen repeatedly, ten times or more. The chain carries TRBV7-9 and TRBJ2-3; TRBD2 agrees at 10 bases. V dropped 4 bases and J dropped 0; count of bases not matched to a gene: 4. This CDR3 comprises 16 residues. Per germline, CDR1 SEHNR and CDR2 FQNEAQ (reference sequence). The CDR3 sequence is CASSSGLAQSTDTQYF. CDR3 DNA sequence: TGTGCCAGCAGCTCGGGACTAGCGCAAAGCACAGATACGCAGTATTTT.

This clonotype occurred a few times. The chain combines TRBV27 with TRBJ2-1; 8 nucleotides match TRBD2. The CDR3 has 17 amino acids. The V gene end was trimmed by 1 base and the J gene end by 7 bases; junction bases not matched to a gene: 12. Germline CDR1 is MNHEY and CDR2 is SMNVEV (reference sequence). CDR3 bases: TGTGCCAGCAGTTTATTGCCGGGACTAGGTGGGGAGAATGAGCAGTTCTTC. Translated: CASSLLPGLGGENEQFF.

The rearrangement joins TRBV27 to TRBJ2-7; either TRBD1 or TRBD2 may supply D (6 bases each). This CDR3 has 14 amino acids. V was cut by 3 bases and J by 7 bases, with 16 bases left in between. Germline CDR1 MNHEY, CDR2 SMNVEV (reference sequence). For the CDR3, the DNA is TGTGCCAGCAGTTTTGGAGGGGGTTCGAGGGAGCAGTACTTC. Protein sequence: CASSFGGGSREQYF.

The sample holds many counts of this clonotype. The V and J genes are TRBV29-1 and TRBJ2-1; possible D gene TRBD1, 6 bases. V dropped 7 bases and J dropped 6 bases, with 19 bases sitting between them. The CDR3 extends over 14 amino acids. Germline V gene lookup returns CDR1 SQVTM and CDR2 ANQGSEA. As DNA, the CDR3 is TGCAGCGCCCTGGACAGTCTAATGGGCAATGAGCAGTTCTTC. Protein product: CSALDSLMGNEQFF.

This clonotype was detected only a few times. This chain connects TRBV4-2 to TRBJ2-7, with 7 bases matching TRBD2. The junction had 8 bases not matched to a gene; V was cut back by 1 base and J by 2 bases. The CDR3 has 16 amino acids. The germline CDR1 and CDR2 sequences are LGHNA and YNFKEQ. CDR3 in DNA: TGTGCCAGCAGCCAAGGGAAGTCTAGCGGAACCTACGAGCAGTACTTC. Its translation is CASSQGKSSGTYEQYF.

This clonotype showed up many times. V gene TRBV9 combines with J gene TRBJ2-1, with TRBD2 identical over 8 bases. V lost 5 bases to trimming and J lost 0 bases; unmatched junction nucleotides: 4. The CDR3 length is 15 residues. Germline CDR1 reads SGDLS; CDR2 reads YYNGEE. DNA for the CDR3: TGTGCCAGCAGTCAGAGCGGGAGCTCCTACAATGAGCAGTTCTTC. As protein: CASSQSGSSYNEQFF.

V usage is TRBV6-6 and J usage is TRBJ2-3; maybe TRBD2 (5 bases). V lost 0 bases and J lost 11, with 12 bases in between. Looked up from germline, CDR1 is MNHNY and CDR2 is SVGAGI (reference sequence). The CDR3 is 13 residues long. Here the CDR3 DNA reads TGTGCCAGCAGTTACTCGATCAGCGGCATGCAGTATTTT. Its protein is CASSYSISGMQYF.